This entry concerns a single T cell receptor beta chain. There is no known antigen for this receptor. Base qualities are not provided; no much larger clone lies one nucleotide away. One collaborating source in Seattle enrolled patients during active infection and followed them longitudinally through the course of disease. Whole blood was collected in K2EDTA tubes by collaborating institutions according to the institutions' own protocols. For TCRbeta analysis, collaborators shipped samples in one of three forms: frozen whole blood, isolated PBMCs, or DNA extracted from either of those sample types. TCRbeta CDR3 regions were amplified from genomic DNA using the immunoSEQ Assay, a bias-controlled multiplex PCR. In the original analysis: The number of nucleated cells in each sample was estimated from the amplification of reference gene primers within the assay. Sequence reads were collapsed and filtered to measure the absolute abundance of every unique TCRbeta CDR3 rearrangement. For each sample, productive Simpson clonality was calculated as the square root of Simpson's diversity index across productive rearrangements. TCRdb obtained this table from immuneACCESS and retained in-frame rearrangements with V and J assigned. These tables miss some clones; where compared with another copy, unresolved V genes account for less than half of the shortfall, and the remainder is unexplained. The V and J calls and clone size were taken over from that table, and D and trimming were inferred from the DNA. The sample profile shows hundreds of thousands of clones; about 91% of them were found once. The ten top clones hold approximately 12% of the sample.

The data stem from a study of blood T cell repertoires in COVID-19 (dated by TCRdb to about 2020). Concerning the study at large: Collaborator samples came from the United States, Italy and Spain and covered acute and convalescent phases of COVID-19. The sample metadata nearly always contained a de-identified subject ID, COVID-19 status, age in years and sex. The repertoires were released in a freely available public database meant as a resource for research on the immune response to SARS-CoV-2. The samples were drawn from the first 160 participants of the ongoing ImmuneRACE study and from 950 to 1,500 subjects provided by 6 global collaborators. Subjects who had been exposed to COVID-19, were actively infected with it, or had recovered from it provided the deeply sampled blood TCRbeta repertoires that made up the dataset. Where available, HLA class I and class II types were taken from metadata supplied by the sample provider and were not determined by assay-based typing. The material from the prospective study consisted of cDNA or gDNA derived from T cells, B-cell-depleted T cells, or PBMCs.

V drops 2 bases and J drops 4 bases, leaving 3 bases in between. The germline V gene sets CDR1 to SQVTM and CDR2 to ANQGSEA. Including the terminal cysteine and phenylalanine, the CDR3 comprises 11 residues. CDR3 DNA is the only sequence kept; it has 33 bases, read in frame from the first base. What the study reported, not specific to this receptor: Clinical and demographic metadata were provided uncurated, with the amount varying by source and participant.

The V and J genes are TRBV29-1 and TRBJ2-1, with no confident D gene call. Specimen: peripheral blood. This TCR was recovered from a woman between 50 and 59 years old with COVID-19, enrolled during active disease. The CDR3 region: CSVELYNEQFF. The nucleotide sequence reads as follows: TGCAGCGTTGAACTTTACAATGAGCAGTTCTTC.